This T cell receptor beta chain came from a study of CD8 T cells in Susac syndrome. TEMRA cells were enriched by FACS, while CD8+ and CD4+ T cells were obtained through a negative isolation that was performed magnetically. Reverse transcription used roughly 0.5 to 1 ug RNA and random hexamers. TCRdb re-analysed the immunoSEQ multiplex PCR reads in MiXCR, keeping a single row per CDR3 protein. Of about 250,000 distinct CDR3 sequences in the sample, 80% to 95% were seen once. The CDR3 length is 16 residues. V lost 5 bases and J lost 0, with 13 bases in between. The germline V gene encodes CDR1 MDHEN and CDR2 SYDVKM.

Input material: CD4+ T cells from PBMCs. The rearrangement joins TRBV28 to TRBJ1-4, with D perhaps TRBD1 (5 bases). This sequence originates from a human donor with multiple sclerosis. The CDR3 DNA follows: TGTGCCAGCAGTGATGGACATCTTGCAACTAATGAAAAACTGTTTTTT. Amino acids: CASSDGHLATNEKLFF.